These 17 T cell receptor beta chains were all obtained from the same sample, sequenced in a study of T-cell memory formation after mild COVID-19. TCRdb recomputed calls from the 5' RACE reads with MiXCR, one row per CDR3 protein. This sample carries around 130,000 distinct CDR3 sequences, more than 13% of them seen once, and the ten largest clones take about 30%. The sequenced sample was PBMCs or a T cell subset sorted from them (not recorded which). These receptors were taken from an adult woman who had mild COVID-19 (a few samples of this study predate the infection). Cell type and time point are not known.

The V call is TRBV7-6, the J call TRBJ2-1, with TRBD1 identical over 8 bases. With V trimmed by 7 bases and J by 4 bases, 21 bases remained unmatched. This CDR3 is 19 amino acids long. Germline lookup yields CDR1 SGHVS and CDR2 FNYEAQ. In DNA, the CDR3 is TGTGCCAGCATCCCTGGTCCAGGGGGCGGAGTAGCGCCGTACAATGAGCAGTTCTTC. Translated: CASIPGPGGGVAPYNEQFF.

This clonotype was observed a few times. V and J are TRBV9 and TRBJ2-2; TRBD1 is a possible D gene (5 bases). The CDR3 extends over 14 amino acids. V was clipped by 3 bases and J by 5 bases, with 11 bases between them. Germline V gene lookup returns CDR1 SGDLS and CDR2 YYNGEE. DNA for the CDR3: TGTGCCAGCAGCGCGCAGGGTCCAACCGGGGAGCTGTTTTTT. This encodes CASSAQGPTGELFF. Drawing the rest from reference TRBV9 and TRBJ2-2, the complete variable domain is DSGVTQTPKHLITATGQRVTLRCSPRSGDLSVYWYQQSLDQGLQFLIQYYNGEERAKGNILERFSAQQFPDLHSELNLSSLELGDSALYFCASSAQGPTGELFFGEGSRLTVL.

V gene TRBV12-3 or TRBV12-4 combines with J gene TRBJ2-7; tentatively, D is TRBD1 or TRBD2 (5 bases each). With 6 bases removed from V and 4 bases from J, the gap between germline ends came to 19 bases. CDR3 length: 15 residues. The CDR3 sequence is CASSIFAGAGYEQYF. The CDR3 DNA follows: TGTGCCAGCAGCATCTTCGCCGGGGCGGGTTACGAGCAGTACTTC.

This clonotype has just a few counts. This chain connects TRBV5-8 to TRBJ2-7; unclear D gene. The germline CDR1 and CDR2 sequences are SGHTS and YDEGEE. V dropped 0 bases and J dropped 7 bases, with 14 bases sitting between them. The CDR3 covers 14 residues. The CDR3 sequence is CASSLAGSYVEQYF. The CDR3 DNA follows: TGTGCCAGCAGCTTGGCCGGGTCTTACGTGGAGCAGTACTTC.

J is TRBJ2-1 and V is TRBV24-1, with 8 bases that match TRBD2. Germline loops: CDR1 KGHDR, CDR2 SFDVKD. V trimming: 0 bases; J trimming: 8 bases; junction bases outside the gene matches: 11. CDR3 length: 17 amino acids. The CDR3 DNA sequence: TGTGCCACCAGTGATTTGCACAGTGCGGGAGGACGCTATGAGCAGTTCTTC. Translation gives CATSDLHSAGGRYEQFF.

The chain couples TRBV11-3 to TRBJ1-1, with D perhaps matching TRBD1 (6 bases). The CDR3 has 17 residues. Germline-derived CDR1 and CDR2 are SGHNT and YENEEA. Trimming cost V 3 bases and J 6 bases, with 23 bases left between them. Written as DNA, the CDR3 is TGTGCCAGCAGCTTCCTAGGGGGGGGGCGCACTGGCGCTGAAGCTTTCTTT. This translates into CASSFLGGGRTGAEAFF.

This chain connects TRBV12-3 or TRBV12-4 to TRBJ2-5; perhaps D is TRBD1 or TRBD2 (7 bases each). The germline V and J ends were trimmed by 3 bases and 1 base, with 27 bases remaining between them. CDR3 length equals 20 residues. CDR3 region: CASSFEAPRQGGVGQETQYF. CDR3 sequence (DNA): TGTGCCAGCAGTTTTGAGGCCCCGAGACAGGGAGGGGTTGGCCAAGAGACCCAGTACTTC.

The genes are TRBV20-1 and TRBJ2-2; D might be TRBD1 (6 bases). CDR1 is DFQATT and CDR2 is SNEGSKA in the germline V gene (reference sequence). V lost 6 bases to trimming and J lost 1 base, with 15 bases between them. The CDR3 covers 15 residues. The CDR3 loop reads CSAQGRALNTGELFF. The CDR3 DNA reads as TGCAGTGCCCAGGGGCGAGCTTTGAACACCGGGGAGCTGTTTTTT.

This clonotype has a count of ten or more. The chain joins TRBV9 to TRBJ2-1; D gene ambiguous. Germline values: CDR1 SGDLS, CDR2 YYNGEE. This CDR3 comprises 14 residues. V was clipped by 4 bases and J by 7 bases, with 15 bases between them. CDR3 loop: CASSPANEQNEQFF. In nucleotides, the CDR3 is TGTGCCAGCAGCCCGGCTAACGAGCAAAATGAGCAGTTCTTC.

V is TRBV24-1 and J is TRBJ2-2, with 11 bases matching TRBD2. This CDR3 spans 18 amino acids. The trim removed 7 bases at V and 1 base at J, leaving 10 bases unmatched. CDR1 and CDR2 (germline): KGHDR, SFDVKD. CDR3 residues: CATSALIGTSGNTGELFF. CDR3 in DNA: TGTGCCACCAGCGCTCTTATTGGGACTAGCGGGAACACCGGGGAGCTGTTTTTT.

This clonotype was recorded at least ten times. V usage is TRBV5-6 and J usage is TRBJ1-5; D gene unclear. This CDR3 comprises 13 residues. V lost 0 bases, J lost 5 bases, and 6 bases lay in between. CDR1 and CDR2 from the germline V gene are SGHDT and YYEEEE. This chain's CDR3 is CASSLGSHQPQHF. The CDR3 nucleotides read TGTGCCAGCAGCTTGGGGTCACATCAGCCCCAGCATTTT.

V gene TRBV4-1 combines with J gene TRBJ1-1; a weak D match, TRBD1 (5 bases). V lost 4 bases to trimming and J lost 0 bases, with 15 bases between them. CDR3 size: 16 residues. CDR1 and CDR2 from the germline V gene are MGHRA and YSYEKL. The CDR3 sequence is CASSPLGLSMNTEAFF. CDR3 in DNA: TGCGCCAGCAGCCCGTTGGGACTTTCCATGAACACTGAAGCTTTCTTT.

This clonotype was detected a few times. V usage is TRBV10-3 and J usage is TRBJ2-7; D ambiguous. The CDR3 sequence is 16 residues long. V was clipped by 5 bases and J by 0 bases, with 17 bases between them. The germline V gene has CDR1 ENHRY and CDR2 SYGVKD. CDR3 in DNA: TGTGCCATCAGTACCGAAGCCGTTGCTGGCTCCTACGAGCAGTACTTC. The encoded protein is CAISTEAVAGSYEQYF.

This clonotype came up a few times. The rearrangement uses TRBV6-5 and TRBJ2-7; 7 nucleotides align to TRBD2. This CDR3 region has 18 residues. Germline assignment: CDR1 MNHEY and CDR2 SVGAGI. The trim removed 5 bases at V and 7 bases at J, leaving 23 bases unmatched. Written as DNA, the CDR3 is TGTGCCAGCAGTCGGACTAGGGGCCGGCGGGGACGCCTGACGGAGCAGTACTTC. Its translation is CASSRTRGRRGRLTEQYF.

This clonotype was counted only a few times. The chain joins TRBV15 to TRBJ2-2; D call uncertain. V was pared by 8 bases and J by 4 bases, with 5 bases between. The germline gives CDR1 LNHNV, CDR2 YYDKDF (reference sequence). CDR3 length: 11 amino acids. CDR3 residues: CATGSTGELFF. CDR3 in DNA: TGTGCCACCGGCTCCACCGGGGAGCTGTTTTTT.

The CDR3 DNA reads TGTGCCACCAGCAGAGATTCCGGGTCACCCGAGCAGTACTTC. Residues: CATSRDSGSPEQYF. This chain uses TRBV15 with TRBJ2-7; D unclear. Germline CDR1 LNHNV, CDR2 YYDKDF (reference sequence). The V and J ends lost 0 bases and 6 bases respectively, with 12 bases between them. There are 14 residues in the CDR3.

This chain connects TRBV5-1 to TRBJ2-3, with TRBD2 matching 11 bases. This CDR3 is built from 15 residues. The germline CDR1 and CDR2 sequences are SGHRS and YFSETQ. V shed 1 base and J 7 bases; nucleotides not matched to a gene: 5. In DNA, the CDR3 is TGCGCCAGCAGCTTGACTAGCGGGGGTATAAATACGCAGTATTTT. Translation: CASSLTSGGINTQYF.